Below, 31 T cell receptor beta chains from the same sample are listed, as sequenced in a study of beta chain features in type 1 diabetes. Expressed TCRB transcripts were sequenced because the isolated RNA had all been reverse transcribed beforehand. Produced via immunoSEQ multiplex PCR; TCRdb's table is partial and in-frame only. The table includes fewer than 650,000 clones, roughly 16% detected once. The sample was naive CD4+ T cells from blood. These receptors came from a man younger than 35 in good health.

The CDR3 sequence: CASSLEADPGSEQYF. The CDR3 coding sequence is TGTGCCAGCAGCTTAGAGGCCGACCCGGGAAGCGAGCAGTACTTC. The chain links TRBV7-6 to TRBJ2-7; a possible D gene is TRBD2 (5 bases). The CDR3 runs to 15 residues. Deletions cut 1 base from V and 6 bases from J, with 16 bases between. Germline CDR1 and CDR2: SGHVS and FNYEAQ.

The chain couples TRBV2 to TRBJ1-2; 7 bases match TRBD1. The junction had 8 bases not matched to a gene; V was cut back by 7 bases and J by 3 bases. Germline loops: CDR1 SNHLY, CDR2 FYNNEI. The length of the CDR3 is 14 residues. CDR3 in amino acids: CASTRTGQHYGYTF. The CDR3 DNA sequence: TGTGCCAGCACCAGGACAGGCCAACACTATGGCTACACCTTC.

This clone was counted a few times. This rearrangement joins TRBV27 to TRBJ2-1; 11 bases fit TRBD1. The trim removed 6 bases at V and 8 bases at J, leaving 6 bases unmatched. CDR1 and CDR2 from the germline V gene are MNHEY and SMNVEV (reference sequence). The CDR3 consists of 14 residues. CDR3 DNA: TGTGCCAGCAGACGGACAGGGGGCAGCTATGAGCAGTTCTTC. Translating gives CASRRTGGSYEQFF.

The V gene is TRBV2, the J gene TRBJ1-2; no firm D call. The V end was cut by 1 base, the J end by 4 bases, with 10 bases between. The CDR3 extends over 14 amino acids. The germline V gene has CDR1 SNHLY and CDR2 FYNNEI. The CDR3 bases are TGTGCCAGCAGTGAAGAACTGGTCTTCTATGGCTACACCTTC. This sequence encodes CASSEELVFYGYTF.

This clone has only a few counts. The J gene is TRBJ1-4, the V gene TRBV4-1; D is possibly TRBD1 (5 bases). The CDR3 runs 14 residues. V dropped 2 bases and J dropped 5 bases, with 9 bases sitting between them. Germline CDR1 is MGHRA and CDR2 is YSYEKL. The CDR3 region has the DNA TGCGCCAGCAGCCAAACGGGACCGAATGAAAAACTGTTTTTT. This translates into CASSQTGPNEKLFF.

The V gene is TRBV9, the J gene TRBJ2-1; a possible D gene is TRBD1 (6 bases). The germline CDR1 and CDR2 sequences are SGDLS and YYNGEE. The CDR3 is 15 amino acids. The V end lost 0 bases, the J end lost 4 bases, and 11 bases lay between the germline ends. The CDR3 loop reads CASSVAVRGYNEQFF. CDR3 bases: TGTGCCAGCAGCGTAGCTGTGAGGGGGTACAATGAGCAGTTCTTC.

This clone was counted a few times. The V gene is TRBV4-2, the J gene TRBJ1-5; the match to TRBD1 covers 8 bases. V shed 0 bases, J shed 5 bases, and the junction held 6 bases outside the gene matches. This CDR3 has 16 residues. CDR1 LGHNA and CDR2 YNFKEQ come from the germline V gene. The CDR3: CASSQEQGEPYQPQHF. The CDR3 region has the DNA TGTGCCAGCAGCCAAGAACAGGGGGAGCCCTATCAGCCCCAGCATTTT.

The chain uses TRBV10-3 and TRBJ2-7, with unresolved D. Trimming removed 6 bases at V and 3 bases at J, with 9 bases between. Germline V lookup: CDR1 ENHRY, CDR2 SYGVKD. This CDR3 spans 12 amino acids. The CDR3 DNA follows: TGTGCCATCAGGTGGGGTGTCTACGAGCAGTACTTC. Translating it yields CAIRWGVYEQYF.

This clone came up a few times. The rearrangement links TRBV28 to TRBJ2-5, with D uncertain. The CDR3 length is 11 residues. CDR1 is MDHEN and CDR2 is SYDVKM in the germline V gene. V lost 6 bases, J lost 5 bases, and 7 bases lay in between. The DNA for the CDR3 is TGTGCCAGCAGGGGTGGGGAGACCCAGTACTTC. This translates into CASRGGETQYF.

This clone was observed a handful of times. The chain uses TRBV14 and TRBJ2-3; no reliable D call. The CDR3 has 11 amino acids. V shed 0 bases and J shed 6 bases, with 1 base lying between them. Germline values: CDR1 SGHDN, CDR2 FVKESK. CDR3 nucleotides: TGTGCCAGCAGCCAAGATGATACGCAGTATTTT. Translating it yields CASSQDDTQYF.

The chain recombines TRBV28 with TRBJ1-2; unclear D gene. The V end was cut by 4 bases, the J end by 8 bases, with 14 bases between. In germline, CDR1 is MDHEN, CDR2 SYDVKM. The CDR3 runs 13 residues. The CDR3 here is CASSSGKTYGYTF. The CDR3 DNA is TGTGCCAGCAGTTCGGGGAAAACCTACGGCTACACCTTC.

This clone came up a few times. The chain recombines TRBV7-9 with TRBJ2-1, with D perhaps matching TRBD1 (6 bases). The germline V gene has CDR1 SEHNR and CDR2 FQNEAQ (reference sequence). The CDR3 is 14 residues long. Trimming cost V 1 base and J 3 bases, with 7 bases left between them. The CDR3 region has the DNA TGTGCCAGCAGCTTAGGGACAGACTACAATGAGCAGTTCTTC. Protein sequence: CASSLGTDYNEQFF.

The chain recombines TRBV7-2 with TRBJ2-3; D is unresolved. Trimming pared 5 bases from V and 0 bases from J, leaving 6 bases between. The length of the CDR3 is 13 residues. The germline CDR1 and CDR2 sequences are SGHTA and FQGNSA. The CDR3 DNA follows: TGTGCCAGCAGCCCCGCTAGCACAGATACGCAGTATTTT. Protein sequence: CASSPASTDTQYF. The variable domain in full, completed from reference TRBV7-2 and TRBJ2-3, reads GAGVSQSPSNKVTEKGKDVELRCDPISGHTALYWYRQSLGQGLEFLIYFQGNSAPDKSGLPSDRFSAERTGGSVSTLTIQRTQQEDSAVYLCASSPASTDTQYFGPGTRLTVL.

The chain links TRBV14 to TRBJ1-1; D is uncertain. Trimming removed 3 bases at V and 6 bases at J, with 14 bases between. This CDR3 contains 14 residues. The germline CDR1 and CDR2 sequences are SGHDN and FVKESK. The CDR3 region is CASSHNSAGSEAFF. The CDR3 DNA is TGTGCCAGCAGCCATAACTCAGCCGGTTCTGAAGCTTTCTTT. The full variable domain, completed using reference TRBV14 and TRBJ1-1, is EAGVTQFPSHSVIEKGQTVTLRCDPISGHDNLYWYRRVMGKEIKFLLHFVKESKQDESGMPNNRFLAERTGGTYSTLKVQPAELEDSGVYFCASSHNSAGSEAFFGQGTRLTVV.

The chain employs TRBV11-2 and TRBJ2-2, with TRBD2 matching over 7 bases. V was pared by 5 bases and J by 6 bases, with 12 bases of the junction left unmatched. Per the germline V gene, CDR1 is SGHAT and CDR2 is FQNNGV. This CDR3 comprises 16 residues. The CDR3 sequence: CASSPAPRGIAGELFF. The CDR3 DNA follows: TGTGCCAGCAGCCCCGCCCCGCGGGGGATAGCCGGGGAGCTGTTTTTT.

In its sample, this clone was seen a few times. The chain has TRBV29-1 and TRBJ2-3; possible D gene TRBD2, 5 bases. Germline V gives CDR1 SQVTM, CDR2 ANQGSEA. The CDR3 totals 12 residues. The V and J ends lost 4 bases and 1 base respectively, with 6 bases between them. The CDR3 sequence: CSVGSGTDTQYF. The CDR3 DNA sequence: TGCAGCGTTGGTAGCGGCACAGATACGCAGTATTTT.

The J gene is TRBJ1-2, the V gene TRBV9; D gene uncertain. The germline CDR1 and CDR2 sequences are SGDLS and YYNGEE. Deletions cut 0 bases from V and 4 bases from J, with 10 bases between. The CDR3 is 14 residues long. The CDR3 coding sequence is TGTGCCAGCAGCGTAGACGGGTTCGGCTATGGCTACACCTTC. It specifies CASSVDGFGYGYTF.

The chain links TRBV27 to TRBJ2-7; 8 bases align to TRBD1. J was trimmed by 1 base and V by 0 bases; bases with no gene match: 5. The CDR3 has 16 residues. CDR1 and CDR2 (germline): MNHEY, SMNVEV (reference sequence). The CDR3 DNA is TGTGCCAGCAGTTTATCGAATACAGGGGGGTCCTACGAGCAGTACTTC. Translating it yields CASSLSNTGGSYEQYF.

The chain links TRBV6-5 to TRBJ1-5; perhaps TRBD1 as D (5 bases). Trimming removed 7 bases from V and 1 base from J, with 11 bases in between. This CDR3 region has 14 residues. CDR1 and CDR2 from the germline V gene are MNHEY and SVGAGI. CDR3 sequence: CASKGRQSNQPQHF. The CDR3 bases are TGTGCCAGCAAGGGACGTCAGAGCAATCAGCCCCAGCATTTT.

This clone was counted between two and nine times. The rearrangement uses TRBV15 and TRBJ2-1; D is unclear. This CDR3 comprises 18 residues. Germline V lookup: CDR1 LNHNV, CDR2 YYDKDF (reference sequence). The ends were cut back, 5 bases at V and 3 bases at J, with 23 bases in the middle. Here the CDR3 DNA reads TGTGCCACCAGCGGACCTACATTACAGACCAACCTCTACAATGAGCAGTTCTTC. Translation: CATSGPTLQTNLYNEQFF.

This chain uses TRBV9 with TRBJ2-3; D is unclear. V lost 3 bases to trimming and J lost 5 bases, with 16 bases between them. The CDR3 consists of 15 residues. CDR1 and CDR2 (germline): SGDLS, YYNGEE. The CDR3 sequence is CASSAAPNVVDTQYF. In DNA, the CDR3 is TGTGCCAGCAGCGCCGCCCCTAACGTGGTAGATACGCAGTATTTT.

This clone came up a few times. This chain uses TRBV25-1 with TRBJ2-2; perhaps TRBD1 as D (5 bases). Per germline, CDR1 MGHDK and CDR2 SYGVNS. The germline V and J ends were trimmed by 5 bases and 4 bases, with 14 bases remaining between them. The CDR3 covers 15 residues. The CDR3 DNA reads as TGTGCCAGCAGTCCTTGGACACCATTCACCGGGGAGCTGTTTTTT. Encoded protein: CASSPWTPFTGELFF. The whole variable domain, filled in from reference TRBV25-1 and TRBJ2-2, reads EADIYQTPRYLVIGTGKKITLECSQTMGHDKMYWYQQDPGMELHLIHYSYGVNSTEKGDLSSESTVSRIRTEHFPLTLESARPSHTSQYLCASSPWTPFTGELFFGEGSRLTVL.

The chain employs TRBV28 and TRBJ1-2, with 7 bases aligning to TRBD1. CDR3 size: 13 residues. The germline gives CDR1 MDHEN, CDR2 SYDVKM. Unmatched junction bases numbered 5, after V lost 10 bases and J lost 0 bases. CDR3 sequence (DNA): TGTGCCACTCCAGGGGGAGCTAACTATGGCTACACCTTC. It specifies CATPGGANYGYTF.

This chain connects TRBV6-6 to TRBJ2-5; 10 bases map to TRBD2. CDR3 length equals 13 residues. Germline V CDR1 and CDR2: MNHNY, SVGAGI (reference sequence). The J segment lost 4 bases and the V segment lost 7 bases, leaving 3 bases of the junction unmatched. Here the CDR3 DNA reads TGTGCCAGCAAACGGACTAGCGGAGAGACCCAGTACTTC. Its protein is CASKRTSGETQYF.

The chain links TRBV9 to TRBJ2-1; D possibly corresponds to TRBD2 (7 bases). Germline assignment: CDR1 SGDLS and CDR2 YYNGEE. The CDR3 spans 15 residues. The V and J ends lost 6 bases and 4 bases respectively, with 17 bases between them. DNA of the CDR3: TGTGCCAGCAAGGGGGAGGGCCGAGAATACAATGAGCAGTTCTTC. Translated, it gives CASKGEGREYNEQFF.

This clone was observed a handful of times. This chain links TRBV5-1 with TRBJ2-4; TRBD1 agrees at 7 bases. The CDR3 length is 12 residues. Losses at the gene ends were 0 bases for V and 9 bases for J; bases not matched to a gene: 0. Germline V gene sequence: CDR1 SGHRS, CDR2 YFSETQ. CDR3: CASSLGQGIQYF. In DNA, the CDR3 is TGCGCCAGCAGCTTGGGACAGGGCATTCAGTACTTC.

In this sample, this clone turned up a few times. V is TRBV29-1 and J is TRBJ1-2; D may be TRBD1 (5 bases). CDR1 is SQVTM, CDR2 ANQGSEA, per germline. The CDR3 is 14 residues long. The CDR3 protein is CTTARRGLRGGYTF. The CDR3 region has the DNA TGCACCACCGCCCGGAGGGGTCTCCGGGGGGGCTACACCTTC.

The chain couples TRBV18 to TRBJ1-2; D not certain. Germline CDR1 KGHSH, CDR2 LQKENI. The CDR3 is made up of 14 amino acids. Deletions cut 2 bases from V and 4 bases from J, with 11 bases between. The CDR3 here is CASSPVQDSYGYTF. As DNA, the CDR3 is TGTGCCAGCTCACCAGTTCAGGACTCCTATGGCTACACCTTC.

The V call is TRBV7-3, the J call TRBJ1-2, with a weak D call TRBD1 (5 bases). This CDR3 has 15 residues. CDR1 is SGHTA, CDR2 FQGTGA, per germline. The V end lost 0 bases, the J end lost 1 base, and 9 bases lay between the germline ends. The chain's CDR3 is CASSLTGGINYGYTF. Written as DNA, the CDR3 is TGTGCCAGCAGCTTAACGGGGGGAATTAACTATGGCTACACCTTC.

A remark on this clone: This sample includes further DNA sequences coding for the same CDR3. V usage is TRBV7-3 and J usage is TRBJ2-5; D is unclear. V lost 0 bases to trimming and J lost 5 bases, with 10 bases between them. Germline V gives CDR1 SGHTA, CDR2 FQGTGA. The CDR3 is made up of 14 amino acids. CDR3 sequence reads: CASSLTGLGETQYF. The CDR3 region has the DNA TGTGCCAGCAGCTTAACAGGGTTGGGTGAGACCCAGTACTTC.

The rearrangement links TRBV9 to TRBJ2-3; 7 bases line up with TRBD1. V shed 4 bases, J shed 2 bases, and the junction held 7 bases outside the gene matches. CDR3 size: 15 residues. CDR1 and CDR2 from the germline V gene are SGDLS and YYNGEE. The DNA of the CDR3 is TGTGCCAGCAGCCTTAGGGGGCCTAACACAGATACGCAGTATTTT. Amino acids: CASSLRGPNTDTQYF.